These T cell receptor beta chains were read from a single sample in a study of blood T cell repertoires in COVID-19. Measured with immunoSEQ multiplex PCR; TCRdb has only the in-frame clones, and not every one. The repertoire holds some 180,000 clones, with roughly 84% as singletons. The sequenced sample was peripheral blood. The receptors come from a woman aged 40-49 years with COVID-19, enrolled during active disease. CDR3s include the opening cysteine and the closing phenylalanine or tryptophan. D genes are given only for firm matches. Rows give clone size only sometimes, using once, few, many, or a class for an expanded clone.

>TRBV24-1|NA|NA|TRBJ2-1
TGTGCCACCAGTGATCCGGGGAGAAATGAGCAGTTCTTC
CATSDPGRNEQFF
>TRBV6-2/TRBV6-3|NA|NA|TRBJ1-1
TGTGCCAGCAGTTACCGAGTCAGGGCCACTGAAGCTTTCTTT
CASSYRVRATEAFF
>TRBV9|many|NA|TRBJ2-7
TGTGCCAGCAGCGGAGACAGGGAGGACTACGAGCAGTACTTC
CASSGDREDYEQYF
>TRBV10-1|NA|TRBD2|TRBJ2-5
TGCGCCAGCAGTGAGTCGCCGACTAGCAGCCAAGAGACCCAGTACTTC
CASSESPTSSQETQYF
>TRBV6-6|NA|NA|TRBJ2-3
TGTGCCACTTCGGGAATGGGTTTCACAGATACGCAGTATTTT
CATSGMGFTDTQYF
>TRBV7-2|NA|TRBD1|TRBJ1-5
TGTGCCAGCAGCTTGAACGGACAGGGTTATAGCAATCAGCCCCAGCATTTT
CASSLNGQGYSNQPQHF
>TRBV14|NA|NA|TRBJ1-2
TGTGCCAGCAGCCAGGCAGGGCGGAATGGCTACACCTTC
CASSQAGRNGYTF
>TRBV10-3|NA|TRBD1|TRBJ1-1
TGTGCCAGTACGGGACAGTTGAACACTGAAGCTTTCTTT
CASTGQLNTEAFF
>TRBV6-5|once|TRBD1|TRBJ1-3
TGTGCCAGCGGTATTAACGGACAGGCCGGAAACACCATATATTTT
CASGINGQAGNTIYF
>TRBV15|NA|NA|TRBJ2-1
TGTGCCACCGCGTCCCCTCTCGCACCCATCAACAATGAGCAGTTCTTC
CATASPLAPINNEQFF
>TRBV28|NA|TRBD1|TRBJ1-2
TGTGCCAGCAGCCCTGGACAGGCCCCCTGGGTCTACACCTTC
CASSPGQAPWVYTF
>TRBV28|NA|TRBD1|TRBJ1-2
TGTGCCAGCACCCTGACAGGGGCCATCTATGGCTACACCTTC
CASTLTGAIYGYTF
>TRBV27|NA|NA|TRBJ1-5
TGTGCCAGCAGTTTAACCGCGGGGAAGGGGCCCCAGCATTTT
CASSLTAGKGPQHF
>TRBV28|NA|NA|TRBJ2-6
TGTGCCAGCAGCCTGACAGGTCCCGGCTCTGGGGCCAACGTCCTGACTTTC
CASSLTGPGSGANVLTF
>TRBV7-7|NA|TRBD2|TRBJ2-1
TGTGCCAGCAGCGTTACTAGCGGGGATATCTATGAGCAGTTCTTC
CASSVTSGDIYEQFF
>TRBV12-3/TRBV12-4|few|NA|TRBJ1-2
TGTGCCAGCAGTTTACAGGACTCCTATGGCTACACCTTC
CASSLQDSYGYTF
>TRBV5-4|once|NA|TRBJ2-1
TGTGCCAGCAGCACTAGAAACGATAATGAGCAGTTCTTC
CASSTRNDNEQFF
>TRBV7-9|NA|TRBD1|TRBJ1-2
TGTGCCAGCAGCGATCCGGGACAGGGGTCCTATGGCTACACCTTC
CASSDPGQGSYGYTF
>TRBV12-3/TRBV12-4|once|NA|TRBJ2-3
TGTGCCAGCAGTGTCTCGGAGACAGATACGCAGTATTTT
CASSVSETDTQYF
>TRBV7-9|NA|NA|TRBJ1-5
TGTGCCAGCAGCTTACAGGGACAACAGCCCCAGCATTTT
CASSLQGQQPQHF
>TRBV21-1|NA|NA|TRBJ2-5
TGTGCCAGCAGCAAACTAGCGGGAGATGAGACTCTGTACCAAGAGACCCAGTACTTC
CASSKLAGDETLYQETQYF
>TRBV3-1/TRBV3-2|NA|TRBD2|TRBJ2-3
TGTGCCAGCAGCCAGCAAGCGGGAGAGGCAGATACGCAGTATTTT
CASSQQAGEADTQYF
>TRBV7-7|NA|TRBD2|TRBJ2-2
TGTGCTAGCAGCTCCTCCCGGACTAGCGGGCGGAACACCGGGGAGCTGTTTTTT
CASSSSRTSGRNTGELFF
>TRBV7-9|many|NA|TRBJ2-2
TGTGCCAGCAGCTTAGTTCTAGGGAACACCGGGGAGCTGTTTTTT
CASSLVLGNTGELFF
>TRBV27|NA|NA|TRBJ1-2
TGTGCCAGCAGTTTTGGGAGTTCCGCTAACTATGGCTACACCTTC
CASSFGSSANYGYTF
>TRBV12-5|NA|TRBD1|TRBJ1-6
TGTGCTAGTGGTTTGGTTACAGGGGGCGGTTCACCCCTCCACTTT
CASGLVTGGGSPLHF
>TRBV10-3|NA|TRBD2|TRBJ2-7
TGTGCCATCCGTGGACTAGCGGGAAGCTCCTACGAGCAGTACTTC
CAIRGLAGSSYEQYF
>TRBV19|NA|TRBD2|TRBJ2-7
TGTGCCAGTACTCCGGGACTAGCGTCCGCCTACGAGCAGTACTTC
CASTPGLASAYEQYF
>TRBV2|NA|NA|TRBJ2-7
TGTGCCAGCAGGGGACACGGGTTTACCTACGAGCAGTACTTC
CASRGHGFTYEQYF
>TRBV24-1|NA|NA|TRBJ2-1
TGTGCCACCAGTGCAGGGGCCTACAATGAGCAGTTCTTC
CATSAGAYNEQFF
>TRBV6-5|NA|TRBD1|TRBJ1-2
TGTGCCAGCAGCCGCCATGACAGGGCCGGGTATGGCTACACCTTC
CASSRHDRAGYGYTF
>TRBV19|NA|TRBD1|TRBJ1-5
TGTGCCAGTAGTCCAATACACAGGGGGCGGGATCAGCCCCAGCATTTT
CASSPIHRGRDQPQHF
>TRBV12-3/TRBV12-4|NA|NA|TRBJ2-7
TGTGCCAGCAGCCCGGACTGGGTCGAGCAGTACTTC
CASSPDWVEQYF
>TRBV10-3|NA|TRBD1|TRBJ2-7
TGTGCCACCCATCCGTCCCAGGGGGTTAGAGACGAGCAGTACTTC
CATHPSQGVRDEQYF
>TRBV3-1/TRBV3-2|once|NA|TRBJ1-1
TGTGCCAGCAGCCATTACGCGGGACCTGACACTGAAGCTTTCTTT
CASSHYAGPDTEAFF
>TRBV11-2|once|TRBD2|TRBJ2-2
TGTGCCAGCACCCTGAGAGCGGGGTGGGTCACCGGGGAGCTGTTTTTT
CASTLRAGWVTGELFF
>TRBV7-2|NA|NA|TRBJ2-4
TGTGCCAGCAGCTCCCGGTTGCGAAACATTCAGTACTTC
CASSSRLRNIQYF
>TRBV4-2|once|NA|TRBJ1-2
TGTGCCAGCAGCCAATCCCTTACAGGGACCGCTAACTATGGCTACACCTTC
CASSQSLTGTANYGYTF
>TRBV7-2|NA|TRBD1|TRBJ1-5
TGTGCCAGCAGCCAGGGGGAAAGAAAGCATTTT
CASSQGERKHF
>TRBV6-1|few|TRBD2|TRBJ2-1
TGTGCCAGCAGTGAGCTAGCGGGGTCCTACAATGAGCAGTTCTTC
CASSELAGSYNEQFF
>TRBV29-1|NA|NA|TRBJ2-1
TGCAGCGTTGGTGGGGCACCCCCCTACAATGAGCAGTTCTTC
CSVGGAPPYNEQFF
>TRBV19|few|NA|TRBJ1-1
TGTGCCAGTAGTATAGGTTACGGGAACACTGAAGCTTTCTTT
CASSIGYGNTEAFF
>TRBV14|once|NA|TRBJ1-2
TGTGCCAGCAGCCAAGATCGTCCCCCACAGGGCTCTAGGGGCTACACCTTC
CASSQDRPPQGSRGYTF
>TRBV12-3/TRBV12-4|few|NA|TRBJ2-7
TGTGCCAGCAGTGCCCACACAGGGAACGAGCAGTACTTC
CASSAHTGNEQYF
>TRBV6-5|NA|NA|TRBJ2-1
TGTGCCACTTTACAGGATCCACAAAACAATGAGCAGTTCTTC
CATLQDPQNNEQFF
>TRBV7-3|NA|NA|TRBJ2-3
TGTGCCAGCAGCTCCGGACTTCCAGATACGCAGTATTTT
CASSSGLPDTQYF
>TRBV5-1|NA|NA|TRBJ2-3
TGCGCCAGCAGCTTTGTCAGGGGGGGCACAGATACGCAGTATTTT
CASSFVRGGTDTQYF
>TRBV27|NA|TRBD1|TRBJ1-5
TGTGCCAGCAGTTTATCGAGACAGGGAGCCGTGCGAAGGGAACAGCCCCAGCATTTT
CASSLSRQGAVRREQPQHF
>TRBV5-6|NA|TRBD1|TRBJ1-2
TGTGCCAGCAGGGAAGGGACAGGGGGAGGCTACACCTTC
CASREGTGGGYTF
>TRBV7-2|NA|NA|TRBJ2-1
TGTGCCAGCAGCTTAGACAGGGCGACAGGCAATGAGCAGTTCTTC
CASSLDRATGNEQFF
>TRBV28|NA|NA|TRBJ1-1
TGTGCCAGCACCGTTATGAACACTGAAGCTTTCTTT
CASTVMNTEAFF
>TRBV12-3/TRBV12-4|NA|NA|TRBJ2-7
TGTGCCAGCACCCCCGGCAGGGCTTACGAGCAGTACTTC
CASTPGRAYEQYF
>TRBV24-1|NA|NA|TRBJ1-2
TGTGCCACCAGTGATCCCAAGCGGGTTCTAGGAGGCTACACCTTC
CATSDPKRVLGGYTF
>TRBV11-3|NA|TRBD2|TRBJ2-3
TGTGCCAGCAGCTCCTACCGAACGGGACTAGCGGGAGTCGAGGCAGATACGCAGTATTTT
CASSSYRTGLAGVEADTQYF
>TRBV5-1|NA|NA|TRBJ1-6
TGCGCCAGCACCCAGGAGGACAATTCACCCCTCCACTTT
CASTQEDNSPLHF
>TRBV28|NA|TRBD1|TRBJ1-6
TGTGCCAGCAGTTGGAGACAGGGGTATTCACCCCTCCACTTT
CASSWRQGYSPLHF